These T cell receptor beta chains were read from a single sample in a study of blood T cell repertoires in COVID-19. Data came from immunoSEQ multiplex PCR; TCRdb stores just in-frame clones and leaves some out. The data hold about 74,000 clones, with roughly three quarters observed a single time. Source material: peripheral blood. These receptors were obtained from a man between 65 and 85 years old with acute or convalescent COVID-19. Each CDR3 is given with its conserved first and last residue. D genes are given only for firm matches. The listing skips clone size in some rows; elsewhere it reads once, few, many or a size class.

J gene,V gene,D gene,clone size,CDR3 DNA,CDR3 protein
TRBJ1-5,TRBV3-1/TRBV3-2,TRBD1,.,TGTGCCAGCAGCCGGACAGGTAGCAATCAGCCCCAGCATTTT,CASSRTGSNQPQHF
TRBJ1-1,TRBV19,.,.,TGTGCCAGTAGTTTCCTCCAGGGTGAAGCTTTCTTT,CASSFLQGEAFF
TRBJ2-1,TRBV5-1,.,.,TGCGCCAGCAGCTCCGGGGGTGGGCCCTACAATGAGCAGTTCTTC,CASSSGGGPYNEQFF
TRBJ1-5,TRBV28,.,.,TGTGCCAGCAGTTTTCTACAGCTCAATCAGCCCCAGCATTTT,CASSFLQLNQPQHF
TRBJ2-3,TRBV11-3,TRBD1,.,TGTGCCAGCAGCCCTGGGACAGGGACAATCACAGATACGCAGTATTTT,CASSPGTGTITDTQYF
TRBJ2-1,TRBV11-2,.,few,TGTGCCAGCAGTCCCCAGGGTAGAATTGACAATGAGCAGTTCTTC,CASSPQGRIDNEQFF
TRBJ2-1,TRBV9,.,once,TGTGCCAGCAGCCCTACTAGCCTTTCCTACAATGAGCAGTTCTTC,CASSPTSLSYNEQFF
TRBJ2-1,TRBV29-1,TRBD2,.,TGCAGCGTCGGGACTAGCGGGAGGGCCGACAATGAGCAGTTCTTC,CSVGTSGRADNEQFF
TRBJ2-6,TRBV5-1,TRBD2,.,TGCGCCAGCAGCTCTTATAGCGGGCTTAACTCTGGGGCCAACGTCCTGACTTTC,CASSSYSGLNSGANVLTF
TRBJ2-7,TRBV27,TRBD1,.,TGTGCCAGCAGATTAACAGGGGCCCGTCCTGAGCAGTACTTC,CASRLTGARPEQYF
TRBJ1-5,TRBV28,.,.,TGTGCCAGCGGTACAGGGCGAAGCAATCAGCCCCAGCATTTT,CASGTGRSNQPQHF
TRBJ2-5,TRBV5-1,TRBD1,.,TGCGCCAGCAGCTTGGGACAGGGGAAAGAGACCCAGTACTTC,CASSLGQGKETQYF
TRBJ2-2,TRBV28,.,once,TGTGCCACCTTTAGCGGGAACACCGGGGAGCTGTTTTTT,CATFSGNTGELFF
TRBJ1-1,TRBV7-9,TRBD1,.,TGTGCCAGCGCTAGGACAGGCGCTATGAACACTGAAGCTTTCTTT,CASARTGAMNTEAFF
TRBJ2-6,TRBV18,.,.,TGTGCCAGCTCATCGGTTGGGGCCAACGTCCTGACTTTC,CASSSVGANVLTF
TRBJ1-6,TRBV28,TRBD1,once,TGTGCCAGCAGTCTACTAGACAGGGGCCCCTCCTATAATTCACCCCTCCACTTT,CASSLLDRGPSYNSPLHF
TRBJ2-3,TRBV7-9,.,.,TGTGCCAGCAGCCCAGTAGCGGGCACAGATACGCAGTATTTT,CASSPVAGTDTQYF
TRBJ1-4,TRBV20-1,.,.,TGCAGTGCTACTACTGAAAAACTGTTTTTT,CSATTEKLFF
TRBJ2-5,TRBV5-1,.,.,TGCGCCAGCAGCTTGTCGGCTAGCCCGCGGGAGACCCAGTACTTC,CASSLSASPRETQYF
TRBJ2-5,TRBV28,.,.,TGTGCCAGCAGTTGGGACGGGGGGACCCAGTACTTC,CASSWDGGTQYF
TRBJ2-7,TRBV27,TRBD2,.,TGTGCCAGCAGTTCCGGGACTAGCGGGTTGTACGAGCAGTACTTC,CASSSGTSGLYEQYF
TRBJ2-2,TRBV11-2,TRBD2,few,TGTGCCAGCAGGCCTAGCGGGAGTACCACCGGGGAGCTGTTTTTT,CASRPSGSTTGELFF
TRBJ1-6,TRBV15,.,few,TGTGCCACCAGCAGACAGGGATATAATTCACCCCTCCACTTT,CATSRQGYNSPLHF
TRBJ2-2,TRBV28,TRBD2,.,TGTGCCAGCAGAAGAGCCCCGGCCCCGGGGGGCGGGGAGCTGTTTTTT,CASRRAPAPGGGELFF
TRBJ2-2,TRBV7-9,.,.,TGTGCCAGCACCCCGAGGCGGGAAAGCACCGGGGAGCTGTTTTTT,CASTPRRESTGELFF
TRBJ2-1,TRBV6-4,.,.,TGTGCCAGCAGTGTCCAGGGGAGCAACAATGAGCAGTTCTTC,CASSVQGSNNEQFF
TRBJ2-7,TRBV6-1,TRBD2,.,TGTGCCAGCAGTGAATTGGGTCGGGGGATACTGACTAGCTCTGTCAGGCAGCAGTACTTC,CASSELGRGILTSSVRQQYF
TRBJ1-5,TRBV5-8,.,.,TGTGCCAGCAGCGTCATCTCGGACAGTTTTAGCAATCAGCCCCAGCATTTT,CASSVISDSFSNQPQHF
TRBJ1-1,TRBV2,.,.,TGTGCCAGCAGTGCGGCACCCCAGGCCACTGAAGCTTTCTTT,CASSAAPQATEAFF
TRBJ2-7,TRBV28,TRBD1,.,TGTGCCAGCAGTCCAGGGGGCCGCTACGAGCAGTACTTC,CASSPGGRYEQYF
TRBJ1-5,TRBV6-6,TRBD1,.,TGTGCCACAACTCCCGGGACAGTCAATCAGCCCCAGCATTTT,CATTPGTVNQPQHF
TRBJ1-2,TRBV24-1,.,once,TGTGCCACCAGTGATTTCACAGGGAGCGGCTACACCTTC,CATSDFTGSGYTF
TRBJ2-1,TRBV7-6,.,.,TGTGCCAGCAGCCCAGATGTAGCTCTGTTTTACAATGAGCAGTTCTTC,CASSPDVALFYNEQFF
TRBJ1-6,TRBV28,.,.,TGTGCCAGCAGTTCCCAGCAGGGTACCTATAATTCACCCCTCCACTTT,CASSSQQGTYNSPLHF
TRBJ1-6,TRBV7-3,TRBD1,few,TGTGCCAGCAGCCGTGGACAGGGAAATTCACCCCTCCACTTT,CASSRGQGNSPLHF
TRBJ1-1,TRBV4-1,.,.,TGCGCCAGCAGCCAGGGCGGGAGAGGAGGGCCTGAAGCTTTCTTT,CASSQGGRGGPEAFF
TRBJ2-7,TRBV12-2,.,.,TGTGCAAGTCGCCTCCGGACAGGGGGGGGTTACGAGCAGTACTTC,CASRLRTGGGYEQYF
TRBJ1-4,TRBV12-3/TRBV12-4,.,.,TGTGCCAGCAGTCCCGACAGGAATGAAAAACTGTTTTTT,CASSPDRNEKLFF
TRBJ1-1,TRBV19,.,.,TGTGCCAGTAGCTCAATGGGGGCAGGGGCGAACACTGAAGCTTTCTTT,CASSSMGAGANTEAFF
TRBJ1-3,TRBV12-3/TRBV12-4,.,few,TGTGCCAGCACCCAGGGAAACACCATATATTTT,CASTQGNTIYF
TRBJ2-5,TRBV28,.,few,TGTGCCAGCAGGGAAATAGCGAGACAAGAGACCCAGTACTTC,CASREIARQETQYF
TRBJ2-2,TRBV5-1,.,.,TGCGCCAGCAGCTTCAGTTTGAACACCGGGGAGCTGTTTTTT,CASSFSLNTGELFF
TRBJ1-5,TRBV3-1/TRBV3-2,.,.,TGTGCCAGCAGCCAAGGGGGCAGCAATCAGCCCCAGCATTTT,CASSQGGSNQPQHF